The 3 T cell receptor beta chains presented below share a single source sample, sequenced in a study of cytomegalovirus exposure and HLA in healthy donors. PCR amplification relied on 60 Vbeta primers (plus 13 Jbeta primers). Data came from immunoSEQ multiplex PCR; TCRdb stores just in-frame clones and leaves some out. The data show about 240,000 clones, with about four fifths seen just once and around 5.7% held by the top ten. Material for sequencing was PBMCs. The origin of the receptors is a woman between 40 and 55 years old in good health and CMV-seropositive.

This clone was counted between two and nine times. The gene calls are TRBV30 and TRBJ1-6; a possible D gene is TRBD1 (5 bases). This CDR3 spans 14 amino acids. V gave up 2 bases and J gave up 6 bases, with 11 bases separating them. Germline V gene sequence: CDR1 GTSNPN, CDR2 SVGIG (reference sequence). CDR3 coding DNA: TGTGCCTGGAGTTTGGACAAATCTAATTCACCCCTCCACTTT. Translating it yields CAWSLDKSNSPLHF.

The chain recombines TRBV12-2 with TRBJ2-1; the D call TRBD2 from the table was never checked on the DNA. TRBV12-2 represents a pseudogene. This CDR3 is built from 18 residues. The chain's CDR3 is CASRLCSGSTGPYNEQFF. CDR3 coding DNA: TGTGCAAGTCGCTTATGTAGCGGGAGTACCGGTCCCTACAATGAGCAGTTCTTC.

The rearrangement links TRBV5-4 to TRBJ2-3; 9 bases agree with TRBD2. CDR3 size: 15 residues. After removal of 3 bases from V and 4 bases from J, the junction contained 6 bases not matched to a gene. The germline V gene encodes CDR1 SGHNT and CDR2 YYREEE (reference sequence). The CDR3 region is CASSYSGRGSDTQYF. For the CDR3, the DNA is TGTGCCAGCAGCTATAGCGGGAGAGGGTCAGATACGCAGTATTTT.